This T cell receptor (beta chain) was captured in a study of blood T cell repertoires in COVID-19 (dated by TCRdb to 2020 to 2021). Turning to the overall study: Collaborator samples came from the United States, Italy and Spain and covered acute and convalescent phases of COVID-19. The prospective study material was composed of cDNA or gDNA derived from T cells, B-cell-depleted T cells, or PBMCs. Subjects who had been exposed to COVID-19, were actively infected with it, or had recovered from it provided the deeply sampled blood TCRbeta repertoires that made up the dataset. The repertoires were made available in a free public database intended to serve as a resource for research on the immune response to SARS-CoV-2. Samples came from the ongoing ImmuneRACE study (first 160 participants) plus 1,254 subjects from 6 global collaborators. Sample metadata almost always included a de-identified subject ID, COVID-19 status, age in years and sex. HLA class I and class II types, where available, came from metadata supplied by the sample provider rather than from assay-based typing. On the study overall, not on this receptor specifically: Clinical and demographic metadata were provided uncurated, with the amount varying by source and participant.

The immunoSEQ Assay, a bias-controlled multiplex PCR, was used to amplify TCRbeta CDR3 regions from genomic DNA. Turning to the authors' computational methods: The number of nucleated cells in each sample was estimated by amplification of reference gene primers within the assay. To quantify the absolute abundance of each unique TCRbeta CDR3 rearrangement, sequence reads were collapsed and filtered. For each sample, productive Simpson clonality was calculated by taking the square root of Simpson's diversity index across productive rearrangements. Held by TCRdb, this immuneACCESS table contains in-frame sequences only and omits some clones. Under half of the omission traces to an unresolved V gene where checked; the cause of the rest is unknown. The DNA was the basis for D and trimming; V, J and clone size are from that table. The sample profile shows roughly 260,000 clones; 87% of them were found once. The ten top clones hold under 6.5% of the sample.

As to this clone: There is no known antigen for this receptor. No base-level quality is on record; no much larger clone is a single base apart.

Participants in the prospective study were enrolled through a virtual design, were aged roughly 18 to 90 years, and lived in approximately 25 United States geographic areas. To assign participants to cohorts, the prospective study relied on clinical history that participants themselves reported in a screening survey and a study questionnaire. In the prospective study, whole blood, serum and a nasopharyngeal or oropharyngeal swab were collected from each participant by mobile phlebotomists. Over a roughly two-month period, participants in the prospective study had the option of providing additional blood draws and questionnaires. Before DNA extraction, prospective study blood samples were shipped either frozen or at room temperature. The TCR originated in a woman in her twenties or thirties with acute COVID-19. Source material: PBMCs or T cells enriched from blood (not recorded which).

At the DNA level, the sequence is TGTGCCAGCAGCGTGGGAAACGAACCCGGGGGTTCACCCCTCCACTTT. Its product reads: CASSVGNEPGGSPLHF. The sequence links TRBV9 to TRBJ1-6; possibly the D gene is TRBD1, per 5 matching bases. The germline V gene supplies CDR1 SGDLS and CDR2 YYNGEE. The CDR3 goes from the cysteine to the phenylalanine over 16 residues. This entry keeps only the CDR3 DNA: 48 bases, framed from base 1. Trimming at the junction amounts to 2 bases on V and 9 bases on J, and the germline ends lie 18 bases apart. With the rest looked up from the reference TRBV9 and TRBJ1-6 genes rather than sequenced, the full variable domain is DSGVTQTPKHLITATGQRVTLRCSPRSGDLSVYWYQQSLDQGLQFLIQYYNGEERAKGNILERFSAQQFPDLHSELNLSSLELGDSALYFCASSVGNEPGGSPLHFGNGTRLTVT.